The 8 T cell receptor beta chains in this list originate from one sample, sequenced in a study of T-cell memory formation after mild COVID-19. TCRdb processed the 5' RACE reads anew with MiXCR; each CDR3 protein has one entry. There are around 500,000 distinct CDR3 sequences in the sample; around a sixth occur only once, and approximately 13% lies in the top ten. The material sequenced was PBMCs or a T cell subset sorted from them (not recorded which). The source is an adult woman who had mild COVID-19 (a few samples of this study predate the infection). Cell type and time point are not known.

This rearrangement joins TRBV20-1 to TRBJ2-1; TRBD2 matches at 11 bases. The CDR3 consists of 18 residues. The J segment lost 0 bases and the V segment lost 1 base, leaving 8 bases of the junction unmatched. In germline, CDR1 is DFQATT, CDR2 SNEGSKA (reference sequence). CDR3 bases: TGCAGTGCTAGAGGCGGCACTAGCGGGAGAGTCTCCTACAATGAGCAGTTCTTC. Translating gives CSARGGTSGRVSYNEQFF.

This chain links TRBV12-3 or TRBV12-4 with TRBJ2-7; TRBD2 matches at 14 bases. Germline trimming cut 5 bases from V and 4 bases from J; bases unmatched to any gene: 7. CDR3 length: 16 residues. CDR3 DNA: TGTGCCAGCAGTCCCGGGACTAGCGGGGGTATTTACGAGCAGTACTTC. Its protein is CASSPGTSGGIYEQYF.

The chain is built from TRBV30 and TRBJ1-1; D unresolved. The germline gives CDR1 GTSNPN, CDR2 SVGIG (reference sequence). V was cut by 0 bases and J by 1 base, with 9 bases left in between. The CDR3 is 14 amino acids. This CDR3 reads CAWSVGNRNTEAFF. The CDR3 coding sequence is TGTGCCTGGAGTGTAGGCAACCGGAACACTGAAGCTTTCTTT. Full variable domain (outside the CDR3, taken from reference TRBV30 and TRBJ1-1): SQTIHQWPATLVQPVGSPLSLECTVEGTSNPNLYWYRQAAGRGLQLLFYSVGIGQISSEVPQNLSASRPQDRQFILSSKKLLLSDSGFYLCAWSVGNRNTEAFFGQGTRLTVV.

In this sample, this clonotype turned up a few times. The V call is TRBV30, the J call TRBJ1-6; 9 nucleotides agree with TRBD1. The CDR3 sequence is 17 residues long. The ends lost 4 bases at V and 0 bases at J; junction bases unmatched: 7. Per germline, CDR1 GTSNPN and CDR2 SVGIG (reference sequence). The CDR3 region has the DNA TGTGCCTGGACTAGGGACAGGGTTCGCTCCTATAATTCACCCCTCCACTTT. This translates into CAWTRDRVRSYNSPLHF.

The chain links TRBV29-1 to TRBJ1-1; D is possibly TRBD1 (5 bases). V lost 4 bases and J lost 0, with 9 bases in between. Germline lookup yields CDR1 SQVTM and CDR2 ANQGSEA. The CDR3 has 13 residues. The CDR3 loop reads CSVGEGMNTEAFF. CDR3 bases: TGCAGCGTTGGTGAGGGGATGAACACTGAAGCTTTCTTT.

This clonotype came up a few times. J is TRBJ2-7 and V is TRBV19; 9 bases line up with TRBD1. The germline V gene has CDR1 LNHDA and CDR2 SQIVND (reference sequence). V was pared by 7 bases and J by 5 bases, with 9 bases of the junction left unmatched. The CDR3 sequence is 14 residues long. As DNA, the CDR3 is TGTGCCAGTACTCTGACAGGGGGTATGAACGAGCAGTACTTC. It yields the protein CASTLTGGMNEQYF.

The chain employs TRBV4-3 and TRBJ2-7; D perhaps matches TRBD1 (6 bases). The germline gives CDR1 LGHNA, CDR2 YSLEER. The CDR3 is made up of 13 amino acids. The ends were cut back, 0 bases at V and 6 bases at J, with 9 bases in the middle. This chain's CDR3 is CASSQEWGREQYF. The CDR3 DNA reads as TGCGCCAGCAGCCAAGAGTGGGGGCGCGAGCAGTACTTC.

The rearrangement uses TRBV6-2 or TRBV6-3 and TRBJ2-1; D unresolved. Germline assignment: CDR1 MNHEY and CDR2 SVGEGT. V gave up 7 bases and J gave up 0 bases, with 10 bases separating them. The CDR3 has 14 amino acids. The DNA of the CDR3 is TGTGCCAGCAACCGACCCAGCTCCTACAATGAGCAGTTCTTC. This sequence encodes CASNRPSSYNEQFF.